The rows below give T cell receptor beta chains drawn from one sample of a study of cytomegalovirus exposure and HLA in healthy donors. The assay was immunoSEQ multiplex PCR, and TCRdb's table has in-frame clones only and misses some. Among roughly 160,000 clones listed, more than 80% were seen once. The sample comprised PBMCs. These receptor sequences come from a male donor in good health and CMV-seronegative. Both conserved end residues are part of each CDR3. The D gene is left open where the match is weak. Clone size, where shown, is once, few, many, or a class for clones that have expanded.

>12|NA|TRBV25-1|NA|TRBJ1-2
TGTGCCAGCAGTGGTGGGGCTTTTGGCTACACCTTC
CASSGGAFGYTF
>16|TRBD1|TRBV9|NA|TRBJ2-7
TGTGCCAGCAGCGTAGGGGGACAGGGGGCTATGTACGAGCAGTACTTC
CASSVGGQGAMYEQYF
>15|TRBD2|TRBV7-8|NA|TRBJ2-3
TGTGCCAGCAGCTTTCAGCGGGGGGGAATAGATACGCAGTATTTT
CASSFQRGGIDTQYF
>17|NA|TRBV30|NA|TRBJ2-6
TGTGCCTGGAGTGTCCAGGGATCAATGTGGGGGGCCAACGTCCTGACTTTC
CAWSVQGSMWGANVLTF
>16|NA|TRBV4-1|NA|TRBJ1-3
TGCGCCAGCAGCCAGCCTCCCGGGTACCCTGGAAACACCATATATTTT
CASSQPPGYPGNTIYF
>15|TRBD1|TRBV6-1|NA|TRBJ1-1
TGTGCCAGCAGTGGACAGGGGGTGGGTTACACTGAAGCTTTCTTT
CASSGQGVGYTEAFF
>15|TRBD1|TRBV9|NA|TRBJ1-2
TGTGCCAGCAGCGCCCATCCGACAGGGGACTATGGCTACACCTTC
CASSAHPTGDYGYTF
>16|TRBD1|TRBV7-3|once|TRBJ2-3
TGTGCCAGCAGCCCCGGGACAGGGCCTTTCACAGATACGCAGTATTTT
CASSPGTGPFTDTQYF
>19|TRBD2|TRBV7-9|once|TRBJ2-6
TGTGCCAGCAGCTTCACGGCCGGGGGGGGAGGCTCTGGGGCCAACGTCCTGACTTTC
CASSFTAGGGGSGANVLTF
>17|NA|TRBV7-8|NA|TRBJ2-2
TGTGCCAGCAGCCCCAAACAGAGCCGTGCGAACACCGGGGAGCTGTTTTTT
CASSPKQSRANTGELFF
>19|TRBD1|TRBV4-1|once|TRBJ2-7
TGCGCCAGCAGCCAAGATTCCTCCCTCACGGGACAGGAGACCTACGAGCAGTACTTC
CASSQDSSLTGQETYEQYF
>14|NA|TRBV5-5|NA|TRBJ2-3
TGTGCCAGCAGCACGGACAGCCTCACAGATACGCAGTATTTT
CASSTDSLTDTQYF
>13|NA|TRBV18|NA|TRBJ2-5
TGTGCCAGCTCACCACCGAGCCAAGAGACCCAGTACTTC
CASSPPSQETQYF
>16|NA|TRBV12-5|NA|TRBJ2-2
TGTGCTAGTGGTTTGACGCGGGGGCCGAACACCGGGGAGCTGTTTTTT
CASGLTRGPNTGELFF
>16|TRBD1|TRBV5-6|few|TRBJ1-1
TGTGCCAGCAGTTACGGGACAGGGGTGAGAAACACTGAAGCTTTCTTT
CASSYGTGVRNTEAFF
>20|TRBD1|TRBV9|NA|TRBJ1-3
TGTGCCAGCAGCGTGCTACCGTCACCGGGACAGGCGCAGGGGGGAAACACCATATATTTT
CASSVLPSPGQAQGGNTIYF
>15|NA|TRBV2|NA|TRBJ1-5
TGTGCCAGCAGTGAAACTGGGGCAGCCATTCAGCCCCAGCATTTT
CASSETGAAIQPQHF
>15|TRBD1|TRBV5-5|once|TRBJ1-1
TGTGCCAGCAGCCGCCCGACAGGGAAGGTGACTGAAGCTTTCTTT
CASSRPTGKVTEAFF
>14|NA|TRBV6-1|NA|TRBJ2-3
TGTGCCAGCAGGGGCAGGGTCGGCACAGATACGCAGTATTTT
CASRGRVGTDTQYF
>12|NA|TRBV28|NA|TRBJ2-7
TGTGCCAGCCTCGGGGGGCCCTACGAGCAGTACTTC
CASLGGPYEQYF
>21|TRBD2|TRBV14|NA|TRBJ2-2
TGTGCCAGCAGCCAAGACCGGATAGCGGGGGGCCTTTTCTTTAACACCGGGGAGCTGTTTTTT
CASSQDRIAGGLFFNTGELFF
>14|NA|TRBV30|NA|TRBJ2-3
TGTGCCTGGAGTGTACTAGGCAGCTCAGATACGCAGTATTTT
CAWSVLGSSDTQYF
>15|TRBD1|TRBV6-5|NA|TRBJ2-7
TGTGCCAGCAGTTATAACCCCGGGACAGGGAACGAGCAGTACTTC
CASSYNPGTGNEQYF
>14|NA|TRBV7-2|NA|TRBJ1-5
TGTGCCAGCAGCTTGAACTTAGTAGACAGTCGCAGATCTTTT
CASSLNLVDSRRSF
>15|TRBD1|TRBV5-1|once|TRBJ2-1
TGCGCCAGCAGTTCGGACAGGGGGGCCTACAATGAGCAGTTCTTC
CASSSDRGAYNEQFF
>18|TRBD1|TRBV11-3|NA|TRBJ1-5
TGTGCCAGCAGCTTAGAAAAGGGACAGGCCCATAGCAATCAGCCCCAGCATTTT
CASSLEKGQAHSNQPQHF
>12|NA|TRBV15|NA|TRBJ2-7
TGTGCCACCAGCAGAGGGAGCTACGAGCAGTACTTC
CATSRGSYEQYF
>15|NA|TRBV6-5|NA|TRBJ2-5
TGTGCCAGCAGTTACTCCGGAGGGTACCAAGAGACCCAGTACTTC
CASSYSGGYQETQYF
>13|TRBD2|TRBV10-3|NA|TRBJ2-7
TGTGCCATCAGGCGGGGGGTCTCCTACGAGCAGTACTTC
CAIRRGVSYEQYF
>12|NA|TRBV10-3|few|TRBJ2-5
TGTGCCATCAGTGGCCAGGGGGAGACCCAGTACTTC
CAISGQGETQYF
>12|NA|TRBV18|NA|TRBJ2-7
TGTGCCAGCTCACCACCGGCCAGCGAGCAGTACTTC
CASSPPASEQYF
>13|TRBD1|TRBV29-1|NA|TRBJ2-2
TGCAGCGTTGGCAGGGGGCCCACCGGGGAGCTGTTTTTT
CSVGRGPTGELFF
>15|NA|TRBV9|NA|TRBJ2-5
TGTGCCAGCAGCGTAGATTGGCGGACAAGAGAGACCCAGTACTTC
CASSVDWRTRETQYF
>15|NA|TRBV28|NA|TRBJ2-7
TGTGCCAGCAGTTTTAGGGGGTCCCTAGCTTCCGAGCAGTACTTC
CASSFRGSLASEQYF
>16|TRBD1|TRBV7-2|NA|TRBJ1-2
TGTGCCAGCAGCTTACGACCGGGACAGACTAACTATGGCTACACCTTC
CASSLRPGQTNYGYTF
>14|NA|TRBV29-1|NA|TRBJ2-7
TGCAGCGTTTCTGTGGGACTGAAATTATACGAGCAGTACTTC
CSVSVGLKLYEQYF
>13|TRBD1|TRBV5-1|NA|TRBJ2-7
TGCGCCAGCAGCTTGAGACAGGGCGGCGAGCAGTACTTC
CASSLRQGGEQYF
>17|TRBD2|TRBV27|NA|TRBJ2-3
TGTGCCAGCAGTTTGCCCCCGACTAGCGGGGGGGCAGATACGCAGTATTTT
CASSLPPTSGGADTQYF
>17|NA|TRBV25-1|few|TRBJ1-6
TGTGCCAGCGCCAGCCAGGATCAGGTCATCAATAATTCACCCCTCCACTTT
CASASQDQVINNSPLHF
>16|TRBD2|TRBV4-3|NA|TRBJ2-2
TGCGCCAGCAGGGGTATTGTGGGGGGGGGCACCGGGGAGCTGTTTTTT
CASRGIVGGGTGELFF
>12|TRBD2|TRBV30|NA|TRBJ2-3
TGTGCCTGGGGGTGGGGGGGAGATACGCAGTATTTT
CAWGWGGDTQYF
>14|TRBD1|TRBV23-1|NA|TRBJ2-1
TGCGCCAGCAGAATGACAGGGGCGAACAATGAGCAGTTCTTC
CASRMTGANNEQFF
>11|NA|TRBV20-1|NA|TRBJ1-3
TGCAGTGCTCCCGCTGGAAACACCATATATTTT
CSAPAGNTIYF
>12|NA|TRBV4-1|few|TRBJ1-3
TGCGCCAGCAGCTCCTTTGGAAACACCATATATTTT
CASSSFGNTIYF
>11|NA|TRBV28|NA|TRBJ2-2
TGTGCCAGCAGTTCTCCCGGGGAGCTGTTTTTT
CASSSPGELFF
>12|NA|TRBV10-3|NA|TRBJ2-3
TGTGCCCTCCGGGACACCACAGATACGCAGTATTTT
CALRDTTDTQYF
>14|NA|TRBV6-6|NA|TRBJ1-1
TGTGCCAGCAGCCGGCAGGGATATAACACTGAAGCTTTCTTT
CASSRQGYNTEAFF
>16|TRBD2|TRBV7-3|NA|TRBJ2-1
TGTGCCAGCAGCTTAACAGTGGGACTAGCGGGAGCCCCGCAGTTCTTC
CASSLTVGLAGAPQFF
>15|NA|TRBV18|NA|TRBJ2-5
TGTGCCAGCTCACCCGACGGACAGAGCCAAGAGACCCAGTACTTC
CASSPDGQSQETQYF
>14|NA|TRBV4-2|few|TRBJ1-1
TGTGCCAGCAGCCAAGACCGAGTGAACACTGAAGCTTTCTTT
CASSQDRVNTEAFF
>17|TRBD2|TRBV18|NA|TRBJ2-5
TGTGCCAGCGCTCACCTTGACTTAGCGGGAGGAGGAGAGACCCAGTACTTC
CASAHLDLAGGGETQYF
>16|TRBD2|TRBV5-6|NA|TRBJ2-3
TGTGCCAGCAGCATGGGACTAGCGGGACTCACAGATACGCAGTATTTT
CASSMGLAGLTDTQYF
>13|TRBD1|TRBV28|NA|TRBJ2-7
TGTGCCAGCAGACTGTATCCGGGACAGGGGTTGTACTTC
CASRLYPGQGLYF
>15|TRBD2|TRBV27|NA|TRBJ2-7
TGTGCCAGCAGTCCACGACTAGCCAGCTCCTACGAGCAGTACTTC
CASSPRLASSYEQYF
>17|TRBD2|TRBV29-1|NA|TRBJ2-5
TGCAGCGTTGTCGGGTTACGGGAGGGCGGGAATTCGGAGACCCAGTACTTC
CSVVGLREGGNSETQYF